This T cell receptor (beta chain) was found in a study of T cell responses to AZD1222 COVID-19 vaccine. Produced via immunoSEQ multiplex PCR; TCRdb's table is partial and in-frame only. The repertoire holds about 190,000 clones, with 90% to 95% as singletons. CDR3 size: 17 residues. V shed 0 bases and J shed 2 bases, with 16 bases lying between them. The germline gives CDR1 SGHAT, CDR2 FQNNGV. The TCR sequence derives from an adult in good health. The chain has TRBV11-2 and TRBJ1-1; D might be TRBD1 (6 bases). Here the sequenced sample was peripheral blood, taken on day 0 of AZD1222 vaccination. CDR3 protein: CASSLEGRGEPNTEAFF. CDR3 bases: TGTGCCAGCAGCTTAGAGGGCAGGGGAGAGCCCAACACTGAAGCTTTCTTT.